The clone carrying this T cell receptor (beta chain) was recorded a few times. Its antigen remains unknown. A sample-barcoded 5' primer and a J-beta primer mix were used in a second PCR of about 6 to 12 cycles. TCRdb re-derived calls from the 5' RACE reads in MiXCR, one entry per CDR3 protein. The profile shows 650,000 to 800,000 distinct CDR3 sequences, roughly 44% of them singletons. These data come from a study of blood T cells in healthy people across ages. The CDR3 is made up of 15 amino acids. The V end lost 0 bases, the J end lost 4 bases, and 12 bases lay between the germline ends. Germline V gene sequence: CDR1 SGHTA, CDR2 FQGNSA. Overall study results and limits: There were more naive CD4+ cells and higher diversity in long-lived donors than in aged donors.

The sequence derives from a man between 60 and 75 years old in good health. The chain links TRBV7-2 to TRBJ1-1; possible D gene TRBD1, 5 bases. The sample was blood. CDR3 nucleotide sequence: TGTGCCAGCAGCTTAGCGCATGGGGGGGGCACTGAAGCTTTCTTT. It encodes CASSLAHGGGTEAFF.